The source of this T cell receptor (beta chain) is a study of blood T cell repertoires in COVID-19. The wider study: Specimens from acute and convalescent COVID-19 originated in the United States, Italy and Spain.

Original methodology: Reference gene primer amplification gave nucleated cell count estimates. The data were produced by immunoSEQ multiplex PCR, yet TCRdb's version contains in-frame clones alone and is incomplete. Clone size and V and J calls were adopted from that table, with D and trimming inferred from the DNA. The profile shows under 150,000 clones, approximately 86% of them singletons. Germline CDR1 GTSNPN, CDR2 SVGIG (reference sequence). V lost 5 bases, J lost 9 bases, and 22 bases lay in between. The CDR3 has 14 amino acids. Material for sequencing was peripheral blood. The chain combines TRBV30 with TRBJ1-2, with D uncertain. The TCR was taken from a woman between 45 and 65 years old who had recovered from COVID-19. The CDR3: CAWYDYGRTESYTF. The CDR3 DNA is TGTGCCTGGTACGACTACGGGCGGACGGAAAGCTACACCTTC.